Given below is one T cell receptor (beta chain) in context. The sample is drawn from a study of blood T cell repertoires in COVID-19. Study details: Researchers got acute and convalescent COVID-19 samples from the United States, Italy and Spain.

Assay: immunoSEQ multiplex PCR; the TCRdb copy retains only in-frame clones and omits some. Among about 200,000 clones listed, over 75% were seen once. This CDR3 region has 14 residues. V shed 2 bases and J shed 8 bases, with 13 bases lying between them. The germline V gene encodes CDR1 SGHTA and CDR2 FQGNSA. The sequence derives from a woman of 80 years or more with active or convalescent COVID-19. The chain joins TRBV7-2 to TRBJ1-5, with a possible D match to TRBD1 (6 bases). The sequencing input was peripheral blood. The CDR3 protein is CASSLRRGWEPQHF. CDR3 DNA: TGTGCCAGCAGCTTACGAAGGGGGTGGGAGCCCCAGCATTTT.